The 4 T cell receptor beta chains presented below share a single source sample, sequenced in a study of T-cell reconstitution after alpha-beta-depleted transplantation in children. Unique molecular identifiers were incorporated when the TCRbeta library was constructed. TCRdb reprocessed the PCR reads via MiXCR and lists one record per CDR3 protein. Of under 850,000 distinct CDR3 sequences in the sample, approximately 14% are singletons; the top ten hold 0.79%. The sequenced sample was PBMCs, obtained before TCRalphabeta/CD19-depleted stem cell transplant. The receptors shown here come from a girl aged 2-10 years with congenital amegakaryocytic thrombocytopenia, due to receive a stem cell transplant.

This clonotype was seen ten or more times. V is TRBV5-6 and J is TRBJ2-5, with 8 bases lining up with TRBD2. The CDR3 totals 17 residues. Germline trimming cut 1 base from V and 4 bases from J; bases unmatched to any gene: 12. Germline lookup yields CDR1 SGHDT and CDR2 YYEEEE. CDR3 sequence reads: CASSLIAGKGKRETQYF. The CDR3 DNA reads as TGTGCCAGCAGCTTGATAGCGGGAAAGGGGAAACGAGAGACCCAGTACTTC. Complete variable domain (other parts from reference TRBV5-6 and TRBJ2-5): DAGVTQSPTHLIKTRGQQVTLRCSPKSGHDTVSWYQQALGQGPQFIFQYYEEEERQRGNFPDRFSGHQFPNYSSELNVNALLLGDSALYLCASSLIAGKGKRETQYFGPGTRLLVL.

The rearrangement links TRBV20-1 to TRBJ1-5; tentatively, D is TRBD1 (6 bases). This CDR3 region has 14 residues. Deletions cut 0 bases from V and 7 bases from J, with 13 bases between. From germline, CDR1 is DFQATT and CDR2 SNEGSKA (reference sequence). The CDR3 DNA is TGCAGTGCTAGAGATTCAGGGGCCAGACAGCCCCAGCATTTT. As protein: CSARDSGARQPQHF.

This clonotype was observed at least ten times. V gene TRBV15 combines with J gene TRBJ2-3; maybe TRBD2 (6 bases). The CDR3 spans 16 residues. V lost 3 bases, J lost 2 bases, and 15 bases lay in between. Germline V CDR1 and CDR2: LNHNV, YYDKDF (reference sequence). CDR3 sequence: CATSSGSGSHTDTQYF. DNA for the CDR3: TGTGCCACCAGCAGCGGGAGCGGGTCCCACACAGATACGCAGTATTTT.

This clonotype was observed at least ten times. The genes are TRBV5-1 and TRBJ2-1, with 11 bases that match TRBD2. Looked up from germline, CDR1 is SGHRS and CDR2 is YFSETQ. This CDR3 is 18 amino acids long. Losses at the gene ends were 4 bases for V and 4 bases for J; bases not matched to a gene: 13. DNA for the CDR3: TGCGCCAGCAGCCCAGGCCTCTCCGGGACTAGCGGATACAATGAGCAGTTCTTC. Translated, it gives CASSPGLSGTSGYNEQFF.